This is a list of T cell receptor beta chains from one sample in a study of cytomegalovirus exposure and HLA in healthy donors. TCRdb's copy holds only in-frame clones and misses some; the assay was immunoSEQ multiplex PCR. The data hold 150,000 to 200,000 clones, with approximately 80% observed a single time. Material for sequencing was PBMCs. These receptors all stem from a woman between 45 and 65 years old in good health and CMV-seropositive. Both conserved end residues are part of each CDR3. The D gene is left open where the match is weak. A clone size is listed for some rows: how often the clone was seen (once, few, many), or a class if it is expanded.

v_gene	d_gene	abundance	j_gene	CDR3aa	CDR3nt
TRBV27	TRBD1	.	TRBJ1-5	CASSWTGDGNQPQHF	TGTGCCAGCAGTTGGACAGGGGACGGCAATCAGCCCCAGCATTTT
TRBV2	TRBD2	.	TRBJ2-1	CASSEGLAGYNEQFF	TGTGCCAGCAGTGAAGGACTAGCGGGGTACAATGAGCAGTTCTTC
TRBV28	TRBD1	.	TRBJ2-7	CASSDRGAYEQYF	TGTGCCAGCAGCGACAGGGGGGCCTACGAGCAGTACTTC
TRBV28	.	.	TRBJ2-1	CASSLGGGRPYNEQFF	TGTGCCAGCAGTTTGGGGGGCGGGAGACCCTACAATGAGCAGTTCTTC
TRBV5-1	TRBD2	.	TRBJ2-3	CASSSGLAGAADTQYF	TGCGCCAGCAGCTCGGGACTAGCGGGAGCAGCAGATACGCAGTATTTT
TRBV4-3	.	.	TRBJ1-2	CASRGVPNYGYTF	TGCGCCAGCCGCGGGGTTCCTAACTATGGCTACACCTTC
TRBV2	.	.	TRBJ1-1	CASSPQGNTEAFF	TGTGCCAGCAGTCCCCAGGGAAATACTGAAGCTTTCTTT
TRBV5-4	.	.	TRBJ2-1	CASSFPQGSRPEQFF	TGTGCCAGCAGCTTTCCCCAGGGCAGTCGGCCTGAGCAGTTCTTC
TRBV7-2	.	.	TRBJ2-2	CASSLMGTGTGELFF	TGTGCCAGCAGCTTAATGGGTACAGGAACCGGGGAGCTGTTTTTT
TRBV28	.	few	TRBJ1-5	CASSFTGLAQPQHF	TGTGCCAGCAGTTTCACAGGCCTAGCGCAGCCCCAGCATTTT
TRBV2	TRBD2	.	TRBJ2-5	CASSGREPPETQYF	TGTGCCAGTAGCGGGAGGGAACCTCCCGAGACCCAGTACTTC
TRBV9	.	.	TRBJ1-3	CASSVGGQPFSGNTIYF	TGTGCCAGCAGCGTAGGCGGACAGCCTTTCTCTGGAAACACCATATATTTT
TRBV25-1	.	.	TRBJ1-2	CASAPFRENYGYTF	TGTGCCAGCGCCCCTTTCCGGGAGAACTATGGCTACACCTTC
TRBV28	TRBD2	.	TRBJ2-2	CASSLWRLGTSGDTGELFF	TGTGCCAGCAGTTTATGGAGACTCGGGACTAGCGGAGACACCGGGGAGCTGTTTTTT
TRBV5-1	.	.	TRBJ2-2	CASSLAGYTGELFF	TGCGCCAGCAGCTTGGCAGGGTACACCGGGGAGCTGTTTTTT
TRBV9	TRBD2	.	TRBJ2-3	CASTSSGNTDTQYF	TGTGCCAGCACGTCTAGCGGGAACACAGATACGCAGTATTTT
TRBV19	TRBD1	.	TRBJ1-2	CASSIIPRDSPYGYTF	TGTGCCAGTAGTATAATCCCCAGGGACAGCCCCTATGGCTACACCTTC
TRBV27	TRBD1	.	TRBJ2-2	CASVDRYQNRGTGELFF	TGTGCCAGCGTGGACAGGTACCAAAATCGTGGCACCGGGGAGCTGTTTTTT